These T cell receptor beta chains were read from a single sample in a study of cytomegalovirus exposure and HLA in healthy donors. Measured with immunoSEQ multiplex PCR; TCRdb has only the in-frame clones, and not every one. The profile covers approximately 190,000 clones, with 80% to 85% appearing a single time and roughly 2.1% taken by the ten largest. Sequences were obtained from PBMCs. The receptor source for this set is a woman in her late teens or twenties in good health and CMV-seropositive. CDR3s include the opening cysteine and the closing phenylalanine or tryptophan. Each record gives: CDR3 protein, CDR3 DNA, J gene, D gene, V gene, clone size. D genes are given only for firm matches. Expanded clones get a size class; other rows say once, few or many, or leave the size out.

cdr3_aa: CASRGLSNSPLHF
cdr3_nt: TGCGCCAGCAGGGGACTGTCTAATTCACCCCTCCACTTT
j_call: TRBJ1-6
d_call: -
v_call: TRBV23-1
clone_size: -

cdr3_aa: CASGLEPWGSPLHF
cdr3_nt: TGTGCCAGCGGACTGGAGCCTTGGGGTTCACCCCTCCACTTT
j_call: TRBJ1-6
d_call: -
v_call: TRBV6-5
clone_size: -

cdr3_aa: CASSLTSNGLAGGTSTDTQYF
cdr3_nt: TGTGCCAGCAGTTTAACATCTAACGGACTAGCGGGGGGGACTAGCACAGATACGCAGTATTTT
j_call: TRBJ2-3
d_call: TRBD2
v_call: TRBV28
clone_size: -

cdr3_aa: CASSPGGYQETQYF
cdr3_nt: TGTGCCAGTAGCCCGGGTGGGTACCAAGAGACCCAGTACTTC
j_call: TRBJ2-5
d_call: -
v_call: TRBV19
clone_size: -

cdr3_aa: CAGSTGGMRNTEAFF
cdr3_nt: TGTGCCGGATCGACAGGGGGCATGAGGAACACTGAAGCTTTCTTT
j_call: TRBJ1-1
d_call: TRBD1
v_call: TRBV30
clone_size: once

cdr3_aa: CASSLPAYRTGYRLTF
cdr3_nt: TGTGCCAGCAGCTTACCGGCCTACCGGACAGGGTACCGTCTCACCTTC
j_call: TRBJ1-2
d_call: TRBD1
v_call: TRBV7-9
clone_size: -

cdr3_aa: CASSSLDRGTGELFF
cdr3_nt: TGTGCCAGCAGCTCACTGGACAGGGGCACCGGGGAGCTGTTTTTT
j_call: TRBJ2-2
d_call: TRBD1
v_call: TRBV5-6
clone_size: -

cdr3_aa: CASSRGDHTDTQYF
cdr3_nt: TGCGCCAGCAGCCGGGGGGACCACACAGATACGCAGTATTTT
j_call: TRBJ2-3
d_call: TRBD2
v_call: TRBV5-1
clone_size: -

cdr3_aa: CASSPTSGVYNEQFF
cdr3_nt: TGTGCCAGCAGTCCTACTAGCGGGGTGTACAATGAGCAGTTCTTC
j_call: TRBJ2-1
d_call: TRBD2
v_call: TRBV6-5
clone_size: -

cdr3_aa: CASSVGETLPTDTQYF
cdr3_nt: TGTGCCAGCAGCGTAGGCGAAACCCTCCCCACAGATACGCAGTATTTT
j_call: TRBJ2-3
d_call: -
v_call: TRBV9
clone_size: -

cdr3_aa: CAISFQGSGSPLHF
cdr3_nt: TGTGCCATCAGCTTTCAGGGAAGTGGCTCACCCCTCCACTTT
j_call: TRBJ1-6
d_call: -
v_call: TRBV10-3
clone_size: -

cdr3_aa: CASSRGQGADTQYF
cdr3_nt: TGTGCCAGCTCTAGGGGGCAGGGAGCAGATACGCAGTATTTT
j_call: TRBJ2-3
d_call: TRBD1
v_call: TRBV9
clone_size: few

cdr3_aa: CASSGTSGGNTGELFF
cdr3_nt: TGTGCCAGCAGCGGAACTAGCGGGGGGAATACCGGGGAGCTGTTTTTT
j_call: TRBJ2-2
d_call: TRBD2
v_call: TRBV11-3
clone_size: once

cdr3_aa: CATSRGGGADEQFF
cdr3_nt: TGTGCCACCAGCAGAGGTGGGGGGGCCGATGAGCAGTTCTTC
j_call: TRBJ2-1
d_call: -
v_call: TRBV15
clone_size: -

cdr3_aa: CASSLFNTLNTEAFF
cdr3_nt: TGTGCCAGCAGTTTATTTAACACGCTGAACACTGAAGCTTTCTTT
j_call: TRBJ1-1
d_call: -
v_call: TRBV27
clone_size: -

cdr3_aa: CASSLDLAGDTQYF
cdr3_nt: TGTGCCAGCAGCTTGGACCTAGCCGGGGATACGCAGTATTTT
j_call: TRBJ2-3
d_call: -
v_call: TRBV5-4
clone_size: -

cdr3_aa: CATSGEQGALSEAFF
cdr3_nt: TGTGCCACCAGCGGAGAACAGGGGGCTTTATCTGAAGCTTTCTTT
j_call: TRBJ1-1
d_call: TRBD1
v_call: TRBV15
clone_size: -

cdr3_aa: CASSTGTGGFRETQYF
cdr3_nt: TGTGCCAGCAGCACCGGGACAGGGGGATTTCGAGAGACCCAGTACTTC
j_call: TRBJ2-5
d_call: TRBD1
v_call: TRBV5-5
clone_size: -

cdr3_aa: CASSLAADYTDTQYF
cdr3_nt: TGTGCCAGCAGCTTAGCTGCGGACTACACAGATACGCAGTATTTT
j_call: TRBJ2-3
d_call: -
v_call: TRBV7-2
clone_size: once

cdr3_aa: CASSFRLGQGGGYTF
cdr3_nt: TGTGCCAGCAGTTTCCGGTTGGGGCAGGGTGGTGGCTACACCTTC
j_call: TRBJ1-2
d_call: -
v_call: TRBV27
clone_size: -

cdr3_aa: CASSQVTGDEKLFF
cdr3_nt: TGCGCCAGCAGCCAAGTTACGGGGGACGAAAAACTGTTTTTT
j_call: TRBJ1-4
d_call: -
v_call: TRBV4-3
clone_size: -

cdr3_aa: CASSLAEGGLADNEQFF
cdr3_nt: TGCGCCAGCAGCTTGGCCGAGGGTGGACTAGCGGACAATGAGCAGTTCTTC
j_call: TRBJ2-1
d_call: TRBD2
v_call: TRBV5-1
clone_size: -

cdr3_aa: CASRAGTEAFF
cdr3_nt: TGTGCCAGCAGGGCCGGGACAGAAGCTTTCTTT
j_call: TRBJ1-1
d_call: -
v_call: TRBV2
clone_size: -

cdr3_aa: CASSSDRGSYGYTF
cdr3_nt: TGTGCCAGTAGTAGCGACAGGGGGTCGTATGGCTACACCTTC
j_call: TRBJ1-2
d_call: TRBD1
v_call: TRBV19
clone_size: -

cdr3_aa: CASSPPGGLKTEAFF
cdr3_nt: TGTGCCAGCTCACCACCGGGAGGGCTGAAGACTGAAGCTTTCTTT
j_call: TRBJ1-1
d_call: -
v_call: TRBV18
clone_size: -

cdr3_aa: CASSLGWGSYGYTF
cdr3_nt: TGTGCCAGCAGTTTAGGTTGGGGCTCCTATGGCTACACCTTC
j_call: TRBJ1-2
d_call: -
v_call: TRBV28
clone_size: -

cdr3_aa: CASSLRPSGGAHTQYF
cdr3_nt: TGTGCCAGCAGCTTACGACCCAGCGGGGGGGCCCATACGCAGTATTTT
j_call: TRBJ2-3
d_call: TRBD2
v_call: TRBV7-2
clone_size: -

cdr3_aa: CASSLIQGARGGYTF
cdr3_nt: TGTGCCAGCAGTTTGATACAGGGGGCGCGAGGAGGCTACACCTTC
j_call: TRBJ1-2
d_call: TRBD1
v_call: TRBV27
clone_size: -

cdr3_aa: CASSQGSTSGGIKNIQYF
cdr3_nt: TGTGCCAGCAGCCAAGGTTCCACGAGCGGGGGAATCAAAAACATTCAGTACTTC
j_call: TRBJ2-4
d_call: TRBD2
v_call: TRBV14
clone_size: -

cdr3_aa: CASSKEGCGKTPRALHF
cdr3_nt: TGTGCCAGCAGCAAAGAGGGGTGCGGGAAGACCCCTAGGGCCCTCCACTTT
j_call: TRBJ1-6
d_call: -
v_call: TRBV21-1
clone_size: -

cdr3_aa: CASSQEGWDLAGGKNIQYF
cdr3_nt: TGTGCCAGCAGCCAAGAGGGGTGGGACCTAGCGGGAGGCAAAAACATTCAGTACTTC
j_call: TRBJ2-4
d_call: TRBD2
v_call: TRBV4-2
clone_size: -